The clone carrying this T cell receptor (beta chain) occurred once. Its antigen is as yet unknown. This record comes from a study of T cell responses to AZD1222 COVID-19 vaccine. Study outcomes and limitations: In a largely white British group with more females than males, clonal diversity was possibly underestimated. The repertoires were collected only after the peak T cell response.

V was shortened by 2 bases and J by 0 bases, with 11 bases between the two germline ends. CDR1 is KGHSH, CDR2 LQKENI, per germline. This CDR3 region has 16 residues. Clones were sequenced by immunoSEQ multiplex PCR, and TCRdb holds only the in-frame ones, with some missing. The repertoire holds 150,000 to 190,000 clones, with 90% as singletons. This clonotype originated in an adult in good health. The chain couples TRBV18 to TRBJ1-3; possible D gene TRBD1, 5 bases. The specimen was peripheral blood, collected on day 0 of AZD1222 vaccination. For the CDR3, the DNA is TGTGCCAGCTCACCAAACAGGCTGGACTCTGGAAACACCATATATTTT. Translation gives CASSPNRLDSGNTIYF.